Shown below are 4 T cell receptor beta chains from a single sample sequenced in a study of T cell repertoires in cytomegalovirus infection. TCRdb called the reads again in MiXCR, with one record for every CDR3 protein. The table records 150,000 to 190,000 distinct CDR3 sequences, roughly a quarter of them present only once. Sequencing was performed on PBMCs. The receptors derive from a human donor in good health (CMV status not recorded). Some clones in this sample may be carry-over from other donors' samples.

The V call is TRBV20-1, the J call TRBJ2-1, with no clear D. The V end lost 3 bases, the J end lost 7 bases, and 19 bases lay between the germline ends. CDR1 is DFQATT and CDR2 is SNEGSKA in the germline V gene (reference sequence). The CDR3 runs to 15 residues. The CDR3 DNA follows: TGCAGTGCTAGTCGTGCGGTCTTGAGTTTGAATGAGCAGTTCTTC. This encodes CSASRAVLSLNEQFF.

This clonotype occurred many times. This chain links TRBV28 with TRBJ1-5; D not certain. The V gene's germline CDR1 is MDHEN and CDR2 SYDVKM. V lost 2 bases and J 1 base, leaving 9 bases between the germline ends. The CDR3 has 15 residues. The CDR3 sequence: CASSLLRVSNQPQHF. CDR3 sequence (DNA): TGTGCCAGCAGTTTACTCCGAGTGAGCAATCAGCCCCAGCATTTT.

A remark on this clonotype: At one end, the junction sequence differs from germline, possibly due to a read error. This chain joins TRBV28 and TRBJ2-3; 8 bases line up with TRBD2. The CDR3 is 22 residues long. Per the germline V gene, CDR1 is MDHEN and CDR2 is SYDVKM. The CDR3 here is CACSLAGWSKGFVGGLADTQYF. The DNA for the CDR3 is TGTGCCTGCAGTTTAGCGGGGTGGTCAAAGGGTTTCGTCGGGGGGCTAGCGGATACGCAGTATTTT.

The chain is built from TRBV7-9 and TRBJ1-2; a possible D gene is TRBD1 (6 bases). V lost 4 bases, J lost 7 bases, and 13 bases lay in between. Germline CDR1 and CDR2: SEHNR and FQNEAQ (reference sequence). The CDR3 is 13 residues long. CDR3 region: CASSSQGAGGYTF. In nucleotides, the CDR3 is TGTGCCAGCAGCTCACAGGGAGCGGGTGGCTACACCTTC. Supplemented by reference TRBV7-9 and TRBJ1-2, the full variable domain reads DTGVSQNPRHKITKRGQNVTFRCDPISEHNRLYWYRQTLGQGPEFLTYFQNEAQLEKSRLLSDRFSAERPKGSFSTLEIQRTEQGDSAMYLCASSSQGAGGYTFGSGTRLTVV.